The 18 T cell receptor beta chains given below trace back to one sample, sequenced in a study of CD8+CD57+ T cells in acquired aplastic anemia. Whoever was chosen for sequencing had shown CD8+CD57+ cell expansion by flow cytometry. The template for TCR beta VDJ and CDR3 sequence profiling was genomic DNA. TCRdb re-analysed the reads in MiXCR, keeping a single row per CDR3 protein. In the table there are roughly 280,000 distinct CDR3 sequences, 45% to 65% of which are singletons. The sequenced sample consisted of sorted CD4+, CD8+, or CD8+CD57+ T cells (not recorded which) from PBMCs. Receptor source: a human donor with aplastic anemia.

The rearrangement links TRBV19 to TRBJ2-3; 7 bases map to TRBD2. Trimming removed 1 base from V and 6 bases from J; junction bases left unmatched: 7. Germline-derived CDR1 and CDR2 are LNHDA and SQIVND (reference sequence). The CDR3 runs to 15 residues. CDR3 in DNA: TGTGCCAGTAGTATAGCCCTAGCGGCCCCCGATACGCAGTATTTT. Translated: CASSIALAAPDTQYF. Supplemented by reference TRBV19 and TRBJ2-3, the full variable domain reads DGGITQSPKYLFRKEGQNVTLSCEQNLNHDAMYWYRQDPGQGLRLIYYSQIVNDFQKGDIAEGYSVSREKKESFPLTVTSAQKNPTAFYLCASSIALAAPDTQYFGPGTRLTVL.

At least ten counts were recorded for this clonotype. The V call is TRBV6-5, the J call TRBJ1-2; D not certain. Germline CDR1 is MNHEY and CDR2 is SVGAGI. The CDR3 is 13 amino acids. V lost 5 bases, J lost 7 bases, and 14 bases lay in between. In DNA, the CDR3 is TGTGCCAGCAGTCGACGGGGTCCCTCTGGCTACACCTTC. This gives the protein CASSRRGPSGYTF.

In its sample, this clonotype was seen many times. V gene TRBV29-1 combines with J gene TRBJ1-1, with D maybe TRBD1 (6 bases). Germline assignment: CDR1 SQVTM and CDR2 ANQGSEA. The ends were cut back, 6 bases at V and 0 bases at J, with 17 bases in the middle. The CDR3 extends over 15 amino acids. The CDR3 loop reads CSVARGQSMNTEAFF. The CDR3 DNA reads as TGCAGCGTCGCCCGGGGGCAGTCCATGAACACTGAAGCTTTCTTT.

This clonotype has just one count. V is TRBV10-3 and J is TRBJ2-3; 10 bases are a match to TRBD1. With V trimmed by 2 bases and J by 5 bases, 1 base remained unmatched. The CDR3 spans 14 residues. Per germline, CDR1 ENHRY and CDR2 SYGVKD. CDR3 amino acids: CAISEGTGVDTQYF. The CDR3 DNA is TGTGCCATCAGTGAGGGGACAGGGGTAGATACGCAGTATTTT.

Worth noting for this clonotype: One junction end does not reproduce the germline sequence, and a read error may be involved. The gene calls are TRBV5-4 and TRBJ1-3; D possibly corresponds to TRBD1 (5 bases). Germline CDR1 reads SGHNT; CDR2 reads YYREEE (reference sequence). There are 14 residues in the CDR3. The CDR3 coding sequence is TGTGCCAGCAGCAGCGACAGATTTGGAAGCACCATATATTTT. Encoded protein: CASSSDRFGSTIYF. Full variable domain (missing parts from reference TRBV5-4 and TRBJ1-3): ETGVTQSPTHLIKTRGQQVTLRCSSQSGHNTVSWYQQALGQGPQFIFQYYREEENGRGNFPPRFSGLQFPNYSSELNVNALELDDSALYLCASSSDRFGSTIYFGEGSWLTVV.

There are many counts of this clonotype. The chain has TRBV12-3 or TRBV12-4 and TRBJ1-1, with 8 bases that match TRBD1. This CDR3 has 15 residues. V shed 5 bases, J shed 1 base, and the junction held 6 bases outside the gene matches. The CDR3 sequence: CASSPGTGPNTEAFF. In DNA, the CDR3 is TGTGCCAGCAGTCCCGGGACAGGACCGAACACTGAAGCTTTCTTT.

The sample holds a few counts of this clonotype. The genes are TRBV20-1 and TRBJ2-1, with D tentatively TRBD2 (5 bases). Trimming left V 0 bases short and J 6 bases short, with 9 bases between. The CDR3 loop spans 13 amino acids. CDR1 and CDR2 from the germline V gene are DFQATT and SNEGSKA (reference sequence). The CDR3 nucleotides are TGCAGTGCTAGAGATCGACTATTCAATGAGCAGTTCTTC. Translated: CSARDRLFNEQFF.

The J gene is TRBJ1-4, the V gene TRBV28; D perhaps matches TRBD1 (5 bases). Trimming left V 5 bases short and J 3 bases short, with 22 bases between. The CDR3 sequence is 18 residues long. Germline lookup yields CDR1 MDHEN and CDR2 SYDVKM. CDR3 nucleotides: TGTGCCAGCAGTCCCGGTGTAAGGGGAGGGCAGGCTAATGAAAAACTGTTTTTT. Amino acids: CASSPGVRGGQANEKLFF.

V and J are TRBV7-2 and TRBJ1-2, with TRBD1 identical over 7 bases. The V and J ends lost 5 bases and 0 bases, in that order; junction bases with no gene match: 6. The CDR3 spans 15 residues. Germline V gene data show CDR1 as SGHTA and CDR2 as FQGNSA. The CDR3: CASSPQTGSNYGYTF. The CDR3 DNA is TGTGCCAGCAGCCCTCAGACAGGGTCTAACTATGGCTACACCTTC.

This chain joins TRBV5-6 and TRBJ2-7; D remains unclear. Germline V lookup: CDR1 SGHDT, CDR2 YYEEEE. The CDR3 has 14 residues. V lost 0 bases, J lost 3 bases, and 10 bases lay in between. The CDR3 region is CASSLGTWGYEQYF. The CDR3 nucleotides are TGTGCCAGCAGCTTGGGGACCTGGGGCTACGAGCAGTACTTC.

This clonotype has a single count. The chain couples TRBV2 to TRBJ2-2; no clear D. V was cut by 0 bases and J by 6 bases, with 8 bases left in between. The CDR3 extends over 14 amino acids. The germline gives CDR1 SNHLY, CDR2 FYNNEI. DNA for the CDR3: TGTGCCAGCAGTGAAGCCCATAGACCCGGGGAGCTGTTTTTT. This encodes CASSEAHRPGELFF.

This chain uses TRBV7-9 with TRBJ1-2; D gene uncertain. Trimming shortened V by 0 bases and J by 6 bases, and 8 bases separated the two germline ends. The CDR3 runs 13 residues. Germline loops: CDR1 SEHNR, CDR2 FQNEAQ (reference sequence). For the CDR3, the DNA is TGTGCCAGCAGCTTAGCGAATAGCAATGGCTACACCTTC. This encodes CASSLANSNGYTF.

The CDR3 sequence: CSVEGPGQGQYF. CDR3 nucleotide sequence: TGCAGCGTTGAAGGTCCGGGGCAGGGGCAGTACTTC. The V and J genes are TRBV29-1 and TRBJ2-7; D may match TRBD1 or TRBD2 (5 bases each). Germline assignment: CDR1 SQVTM and CDR2 ANQGSEA. V gave up 1 base and J gave up 9 bases, with 13 bases separating them. The CDR3 spans 12 residues.

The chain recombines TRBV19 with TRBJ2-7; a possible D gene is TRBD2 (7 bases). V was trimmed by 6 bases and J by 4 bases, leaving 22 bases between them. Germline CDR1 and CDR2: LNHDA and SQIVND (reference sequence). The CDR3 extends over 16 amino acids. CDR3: CASRPTSTGGPYEQYF. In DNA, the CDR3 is TGTGCCAGTAGACCGACTAGCACCGGGGGCCCTTACGAGCAGTACTTC.

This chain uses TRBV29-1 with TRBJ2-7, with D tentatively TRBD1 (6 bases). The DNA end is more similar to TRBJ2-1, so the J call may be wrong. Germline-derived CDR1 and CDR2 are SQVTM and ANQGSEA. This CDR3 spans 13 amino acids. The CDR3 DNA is TGCAGCGCACTTCTTGACAGGAGGCTCAAGCAGTTCTTC. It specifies CSALLDRRLKQFF.

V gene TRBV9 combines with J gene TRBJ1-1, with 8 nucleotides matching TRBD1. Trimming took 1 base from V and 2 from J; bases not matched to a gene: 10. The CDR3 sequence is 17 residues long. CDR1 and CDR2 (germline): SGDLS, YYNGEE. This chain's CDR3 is CASSVPRTGLGNTEAFF. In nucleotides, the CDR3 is TGTGCCAGCAGCGTACCCAGGACAGGGCTGGGAAACACTGAAGCTTTCTTT.

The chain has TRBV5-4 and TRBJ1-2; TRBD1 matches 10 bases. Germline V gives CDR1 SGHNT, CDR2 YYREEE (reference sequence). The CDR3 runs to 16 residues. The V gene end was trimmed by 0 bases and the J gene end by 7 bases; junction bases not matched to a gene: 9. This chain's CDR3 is CASSLANPGDRGGYTF. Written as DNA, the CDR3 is TGTGCCAGCAGCTTGGCCAATCCGGGGGACAGGGGTGGCTACACCTTC.

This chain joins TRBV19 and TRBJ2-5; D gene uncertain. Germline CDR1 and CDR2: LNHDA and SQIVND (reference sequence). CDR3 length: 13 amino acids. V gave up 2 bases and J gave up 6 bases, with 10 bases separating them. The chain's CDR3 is CASSITSSQTQYF. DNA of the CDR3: TGTGCCAGTAGTATAACCTCCTCCCAGACCCAGTACTTC.